One and the same sample provided the 32 T cell receptor beta chains below, sequenced in a study of blood T cell repertoires in COVID-19. Only in-frame clones appear in the TCRdb table, and some are missing; sequencing was by immunoSEQ multiplex PCR. The sample has some 350,000 clones, about 83% seen once; the top ten hold 2.5% to 3.5%. The sequenced sample was peripheral blood. The receptors here all came from a man in his thirties or forties with active or convalescent COVID-19.

The chain uses TRBV7-9 and TRBJ2-3; perhaps TRBD2 as D (5 bases). The CDR3 is 16 amino acids. Germline V gene lookup returns CDR1 SEHNR and CDR2 FQNEAQ (reference sequence). V was trimmed by 4 bases and J by 5 bases, leaving 19 bases between them. Here the CDR3 DNA reads TGTGCCAGCAGCTCAACCGGTTCCCGGGGTGTAGATACGCAGTATTTT. It specifies CASSSTGSRGVDTQYF.

The chain recombines TRBV10-3 with TRBJ2-3, with 13 positions matching TRBD2. After removal of 11 bases from V and 5 bases from J, the junction contained 7 bases not matched to a gene. Germline V gene sequence: CDR1 ENHRY, CDR2 SYGVKD. The CDR3 covers 14 residues. The CDR3 DNA reads as TGTGCCGCCGGACTAGCGGGAGCGGGAGATACGCAGTATTTT. Protein product: CAAGLAGAGDTQYF.

The chain's CDR3 is CATSDLAGGRNEQFF. For the CDR3, the DNA is TGTGCCACCAGTGATTTGGCGGGGGGGCGGAATGAGCAGTTCTTC. The rearrangement joins TRBV24-1 to TRBJ2-1, with TRBD2 matching over 9 bases. The V segment lost 0 bases and the J segment 7 bases; nucleotides outside the gene matches: 3. From germline, CDR1 is KGHDR and CDR2 SFDVKD. This CDR3 comprises 15 residues.

The chain is built from TRBV6-5 and TRBJ1-6; 8 positions match TRBD1. CDR3 length: 16 residues. CDR1 and CDR2 (germline): MNHEY, SVGAGI. V was clipped by 3 bases and J by 4 bases; unmatched bases: 5. This CDR3 reads CASSYVGQGYNSPLHF. The DNA for the CDR3 is TGTGCCAGCAGTTATGTAGGACAGGGATATAATTCACCCCTCCACTTT.

The rearrangement links TRBV12-3 or TRBV12-4 to TRBJ1-2; 7 bases line up with TRBD1. V gave up 7 bases and J gave up 4 bases; unmatched junction bases: 3. The CDR3 totals 12 residues. Here the CDR3 reads CASTRTGYGYTF. The CDR3 DNA reads TGTGCCAGCACCCGGACAGGCTATGGCTACACCTTC.

A few counts support this clone. V usage is TRBV6-4 and J usage is TRBJ2-7, with D unresolved. The CDR3 totals 12 residues. The ends were cut back, 0 bases at V and 6 bases at J, with 6 bases in the middle. Germline V gene sequence: CDR1 MRHNA, CDR2 SNTAGT. The CDR3 region has the DNA TGTGCCAGCAGTGACTCTCCCAGCGAGCAGTACTTC. It translates to CASSDSPSEQYF.

In this sample, this clone turned up once. The chain has TRBV10-3 and TRBJ1-6, with TRBD1 matching over 9 bases. Losses at the gene ends were 2 bases for V and 6 bases for J; bases not matched to a gene: 11. The CDR3 totals 18 residues. The germline CDR1 and CDR2 sequences are ENHRY and SYGVKD. CDR3 coding DNA: TGTGCCATCAGTGAGAGGGACAGGGAATTTAAGGCTAATTCACCCCTCCACTTT. Residues: CAISERDREFKANSPLHF.

The chain employs TRBV9 and TRBJ2-7; a possible D gene is TRBD1 (6 bases). The ends were cut back, 3 bases at V and 3 bases at J, with 19 bases in the middle. This CDR3 contains 16 residues. From germline, CDR1 is SGDLS and CDR2 YYNGEE. Here the CDR3 reads CASSEGESLRGYEQYF. The CDR3 DNA is TGTGCCAGCAGCGAGGGAGAGAGTCTCAGGGGCTACGAGCAGTACTTC.

This chain links TRBV19 with TRBJ2-3; tentative D call: TRBD2 (5 bases). Germline V gives CDR1 LNHDA, CDR2 SQIVND (reference sequence). With 7 bases removed from V and 2 bases from J, the gap between germline ends came to 19 bases. The CDR3 totals 16 residues. This CDR3 is CASTGAGDWVTDTQYF. The CDR3 DNA is TGTGCCAGTACCGGAGCCGGGGATTGGGTCACAGATACGCAGTATTTT.

The rearrangement uses TRBV2 and TRBJ2-5; 12 bases are a match to TRBD2. CDR3 length: 19 residues. The V and J ends lost 1 base and 0 bases, in that order; junction bases with no gene match: 9. CDR1 and CDR2 (germline): SNHLY, FYNNEI. This CDR3 is CASSEGLAGGWTYQETQYF. The DNA of the CDR3 is TGTGCCAGCAGTGAAGGGCTAGCGGGAGGGTGGACGTACCAAGAGACCCAGTACTTC.

The DNA of the CDR3 is TGTGCCAGCAGCTTGAATGGGGGCAGAAACACCATATATTTT. It is translated as CASSLNGGRNTIYF. V usage is TRBV5-4 and J usage is TRBJ1-3; tentative D call: TRBD1 (6 bases). CDR1 and CDR2 from the germline V gene are SGHNT and YYREEE (reference sequence). There are 14 residues in the CDR3. V was trimmed by 1 base and J by 5 bases, leaving 10 bases between them.

The chain has TRBV29-1 and TRBJ2-6, with D maybe TRBD1 (5 bases). V was cut by 7 bases and J by 4 bases, with 17 bases left in between. This CDR3 is built from 15 residues. Germline V CDR1 and CDR2: SQVTM, ANQGSEA. CDR3 residues: CSGDSLRLGANVLTF. DNA of the CDR3: TGCAGCGGCGACAGTCTACGTCTGGGGGCCAACGTCCTGACTTTC.

The chain uses TRBV5-5 and TRBJ1-1; a possible D gene is TRBD1 (5 bases). The CDR3 has 13 residues. The V gene's germline CDR1 is SGHKS and CDR2 YYEKEE (reference sequence). Between the trimmed V and J ends, which lost 5 bases and 1 base, there was a span of 9 bases. The CDR3 is CASRLTGNTEAFF. CDR3 nucleotide sequence: TGTGCCAGCAGACTCACAGGGAACACTGAAGCTTTCTTT.

The rearrangement links TRBV28 to TRBJ2-1, with D tentatively TRBD2 (7 bases). Germline lookup yields CDR1 MDHEN and CDR2 SYDVKM. The CDR3 is made up of 12 amino acids. Trimming shortened V by 7 bases and J by 8 bases, and 12 bases separated the two germline ends. The chain's CDR3 is CASTWGGHEQFF. CDR3 coding DNA: TGTGCCAGCACCTGGGGGGGGCATGAGCAGTTCTTC.

CDR3 amino acids: CASSLGGTRHTDTQYF. CDR3 nucleotide sequence: TGTGCCAGCAGCTTAGGCGGGACTAGACACACAGATACGCAGTATTTT. This chain connects TRBV11-3 to TRBJ2-3; 8 bases agree with TRBD2. J was trimmed by 2 bases and V by 1 base; bases with no gene match: 5. Germline-derived CDR1 and CDR2 are SGHNT and YENEEA. The CDR3 covers 16 residues.

The chain combines TRBV15 with TRBJ2-3, with D tentatively TRBD2 (5 bases). The V gene's germline CDR1 is LNHNV and CDR2 YYDKDF (reference sequence). V was trimmed by 0 bases and J by 6 bases, leaving 13 bases between them. CDR3 length equals 15 residues. The CDR3: CATSRDVGSWDTQYF. The CDR3 nucleotides read TGTGCCACCAGCAGAGATGTGGGGAGCTGGGATACGCAGTATTTT.

CDR3 coding DNA: TGTGCCAGCAGGGGACGGGACAGGGGAAGTGAAGAGCAGTACTTC. Amino acids: CASRGRDRGSEEQYF. The V call is TRBV11-2, the J call TRBJ2-7; TRBD1 matches 10 bases. This CDR3 region has 15 residues. From germline, CDR1 is SGHAT and CDR2 FQNNGV. After removal of 6 bases from V and 7 bases from J, the junction contained 12 bases not matched to a gene. Combining the CDR3 with reference TRBV11-2 and TRBJ2-7 gives the whole variable domain EAGVAQSPRYKIIEKRQSVAFWCNPISGHATLYWYQQILGQGPKLLIQFQNNGVVDDSQLPKDRFSAERLKGVDSTLKIQPAKLEDSAVYLCASRGRDRGSEEQYFGPGTRLTVT.

The chain carries TRBV20-1 and TRBJ1-2; possibly TRBD1 for D (6 bases). V lost 6 bases and J lost 8, with 13 bases in between. There are 11 residues in the CDR3. CDR1 and CDR2 (germline): DFQATT, SNEGSKA (reference sequence). The chain's CDR3 is CSARVGGGYTF. Here the CDR3 DNA reads TGCAGTGCCAGGGTTGGGGGCGGCTACACCTTC.

This sequence joins TRBV4-2 and TRBJ2-2; 10 bases agree with TRBD2. V was pared by 5 bases and J by 3 bases, with 12 bases of the junction left unmatched. The CDR3 runs 18 residues. Germline V gene data show CDR1 as LGHNA and CDR2 as YNFKEQ. In nucleotides, the CDR3 is TGTGCCAGCAGCGCCACCGGCGGACTAGCGGTTTACACCGGGGAGCTGTTTTTT. Its protein is CASSATGGLAVYTGELFF.

The chain has TRBV7-2 and TRBJ1-1; TRBD1 matches at 7 bases. The CDR3 has 15 residues. The J segment lost 6 bases and the V segment lost 1 base, leaving 8 bases of the junction unmatched. The germline gives CDR1 SGHTA, CDR2 FQGNSA. The CDR3 protein is CASSLDRGRGAEAFF. The DNA for the CDR3 is TGTGCCAGCAGCTTAGACAGGGGCCGGGGAGCTGAAGCTTTCTTT.

This clone was seen once. This chain joins TRBV4-1 and TRBJ2-5; 11 nucleotides match TRBD2. The CDR3 sequence is 19 residues long. Germline CDR1 and CDR2: MGHRA and YSYEKL. V lost 0 bases to trimming and J lost 3 bases; unmatched junction nucleotides: 12. DNA of the CDR3: TGCGCCAGCAGCCAAGAAAGGGCGACTAGCGGGAAAGTCGAAGAGACCCAGTACTTC. This translates into CASSQERATSGKVEETQYF.

This clone was seen a single time. This rearrangement joins TRBV11-2 to TRBJ1-1, with 10 positions matching TRBD1. The CDR3 sequence is 15 residues long. Looked up from germline, CDR1 is SGHAT and CDR2 is FQNNGV. The V and J ends lost 3 bases and 6 bases, in that order; junction bases with no gene match: 7. The CDR3 is CASSFGGQGFAEAFF. DNA of the CDR3: TGTGCCAGCAGCTTTGGGGGACAGGGGTTCGCTGAAGCTTTCTTT. Complete variable domain (other parts from reference TRBV11-2 and TRBJ1-1): EAGVAQSPRYKIIEKRQSVAFWCNPISGHATLYWYQQILGQGPKLLIQFQNNGVVDDSQLPKDRFSAERLKGVDSTLKIQPAKLEDSAVYLCASSFGGQGFAEAFFGQGTRLTVV.

The chain combines TRBV30 with TRBJ1-1; D is uncertain. This CDR3 is 17 amino acids long. Trimming took 0 bases from V and 0 from J, leaving 17 bases between them. Germline lookup yields CDR1 GTSNPN and CDR2 SVGIG (reference sequence). The CDR3 reads CAWSVHLGRRLNTEAFF. The CDR3, as DNA: TGTGCCTGGAGTGTACATCTTGGGAGACGGTTGAACACTGAAGCTTTCTTT.

V and J are TRBV24-1 and TRBJ2-1; 10 bases fit TRBD2. After removal of 1 base from V and 5 bases from J, the junction contained 1 base not matched to a gene. CDR3 length equals 15 residues. The V gene's germline CDR1 is KGHDR and CDR2 SFDVKD. The CDR3 region has the DNA TGTGCCACCAGTGATTTCACTAGCGGGGACAATGAGCAGTTCTTC. This codes for CATSDFTSGDNEQFF.

The chain uses TRBV20-1 and TRBJ2-1; 13 bases map to TRBD2. Germline values: CDR1 DFQATT, CDR2 SNEGSKA (reference sequence). V gave up 3 bases and J gave up 10 bases; unmatched junction bases: 6. This CDR3 contains 14 residues. CDR3 bases: TGCAGTGCTAGTGGACTAGCGGGAGTCGGCGAGCAGTTCTTC. Translated, it gives CSASGLAGVGEQFF.

The chain recombines TRBV29-1 with TRBJ2-6; D perhaps matches TRBD1 (6 bases). The CDR3 has 16 amino acids. V was shortened by 6 bases and J by 2 bases, with 17 bases between the two germline ends. CDR1 is SQVTM, CDR2 ANQGSEA, per germline. The CDR3 spells CSVSPTGLAGANVLTF. CDR3 bases: TGCAGCGTCTCACCCACAGGGCTGGCTGGGGCCAACGTCCTGACTTTC.

The V and J genes are TRBV4-2 and TRBJ2-2, with 11 bases that match TRBD2. Germline-derived CDR1 and CDR2 are LGHNA and YNFKEQ. This CDR3 has 15 amino acids. Trimming at V came to 6 bases and at J to 7 bases, leaving 7 bases not matched to a gene. The CDR3, as DNA: TGTGCCAGCAGTCCACTAGCGGGAGAAGTCGGGGAGCTGTTTTTT. Protein: CASSPLAGEVGELFF.

The V call is TRBV4-3, the J call TRBJ2-4; D possibly corresponds to TRBD1 (6 bases). Germline assignment: CDR1 LGHNA and CDR2 YSLEER. Trimming removed 2 bases from V and 1 base from J, with 18 bases in between. CDR3 size: 18 residues. The CDR3 DNA reads as TGCGCCAGCAGCCAATCTGCAGGGGCCCTTGGGGCCAAAAACATTCAGTACTTC. It codes for CASSQSAGALGAKNIQYF.

This clone has just one count. The rearrangement joins TRBV3-1 (or the pseudogene TRBV3-2) to TRBJ1-2; D not certain. Per germline, CDR1 LGHDT and CDR2 YNNKEL (reference sequence). CDR3 length: 12 residues. The V and J ends lost 5 bases and 8 bases respectively, with 12 bases between them. The CDR3 reads CASSGTRAGYTF. CDR3 nucleotides: TGTGCCAGCAGCGGTACCCGAGCGGGCTACACCTTC.

The chain links TRBV11-2 to TRBJ1-5; 7 bases are shared with TRBD1. Trimming at V came to 4 bases and at J to 5 bases, leaving 2 bases not matched to a gene. The CDR3 sequence is 13 residues long. Germline assignment: CDR1 SGHAT and CDR2 FQNNGV. CDR3 nucleotide sequence: TGTGCCAGCAGCTCAGGGGGGTATCAGCCCCAGCATTTT. Residues: CASSSGGYQPQHF. Supplemented by reference TRBV11-2 and TRBJ1-5, the full variable domain reads EAGVAQSPRYKIIEKRQSVAFWCNPISGHATLYWYQQILGQGPKLLIQFQNNGVVDDSQLPKDRFSAERLKGVDSTLKIQPAKLEDSAVYLCASSSGGYQPQHFGDGTRLSIL.

Turning to this clone: Within the sample, other DNA sequences also encode this same CDR3. The chain combines TRBV12-3 or TRBV12-4 with TRBJ2-1, with D unclear. This CDR3 comprises 11 residues. Trimming stripped 4 bases from V and 9 bases from J, with 7 bases between. The CDR3 spells CASSSRGEQFF. In DNA form, the CDR3 reads TGTGCCAGCAGTTCGAGAGGTGAGCAGTTCTTC.

This chain connects TRBV7-9 to TRBJ2-2; no definite D call. The V gene lost 1 base and the J gene lost 4 bases, with 7 bases spanning the gap. Germline loops: CDR1 SEHNR, CDR2 FQNEAQ (reference sequence). CDR3 length: 14 amino acids. CDR3 DNA: TGTGCCAGCAGCTTAGGAGCAGGCACCGGGGAGCTGTTTTTT. Translation gives CASSLGAGTGELFF. The whole variable domain, remainder taken from reference TRBV7-9 and TRBJ2-2, is DTGVSQNPRHKITKRGQNVTFRCDPISEHNRLYWYRQTLGQGPEFLTYFQNEAQLEKSRLLSDRFSAERPKGSFSTLEIQRTEQGDSAMYLCASSLGAGTGELFFGEGSRLTVL.